The 10 T cell receptor beta chains listed next were all sequenced from one sample in a study of shared clonotypes between healthy human individuals. Data came from immunoSEQ multiplex PCR; TCRdb stores just in-frame clones and leaves some out. The repertoire holds about 980,000 clones, with around three quarters as singletons. Sample: memory CD4+ T cells sorted from blood. Subset in this sample: CD45RA-negative fraction. These receptors were obtained from a man aged 18 to 30 in good health.

This clone was seen a few times. The chain combines TRBV30 with TRBJ2-2; D remains ambiguous. This CDR3 is 13 amino acids long. V lost 3 bases, J lost 4 bases, and 9 bases lay in between. The germline V gene encodes CDR1 GTSNPN and CDR2 SVGIG (reference sequence). Written as DNA, the CDR3 is TGTGCCTGGAGATTATTGATCACCGGGGAGCTGTTTTTT. Protein product: CAWRLLITGELFF.

V gene TRBV30 combines with J gene TRBJ1-1, with a weak D call TRBD1 (6 bases). Germline CDR1 is GTSNPN and CDR2 is SVGIG (reference sequence). This CDR3 region has 14 residues. V was shortened by 8 bases and J by 1 base, with 17 bases between the two germline ends. CDR3: CAGSPGRGNTEAFF. The CDR3 nucleotides read TGTGCCGGGTCGCCCGGCAGGGGGAACACTGAAGCTTTCTTT.

The chain recombines TRBV10-2 with TRBJ2-3; TRBD1 aligns across 10 bases. V lost 4 bases, J lost 2 bases, and 3 bases stayed unmatched. CDR3 length: 15 residues. Germline loops: CDR1 WSHSY, CDR2 SAAADI. CDR3 bases: TGCGCCAGCAGTGCGGGGACAGGGGCCACAGATACGCAGTATTTT. Its protein is CASSAGTGATDTQYF.

This chain connects TRBV12-5 to TRBJ2-7; 9 bases are a match to TRBD2. CDR1 is LGHNT and CDR2 is FRNRAP in the germline V gene. After removal of 1 base from V and 6 bases from J, the junction contained 7 bases not matched to a gene. This CDR3 is built from 15 residues. The CDR3: CASGLGVAGASEQYF. The CDR3 DNA reads as TGTGCTAGTGGTTTGGGGGTAGCGGGAGCGTCCGAGCAGTACTTC.

This clone was observed at least ten times. The chain has TRBV5-6 and TRBJ2-6; D not certain. Germline CDR1 and CDR2: SGHDT and YYEEEE. Trimming removed 0 bases at V and 5 bases at J, with 9 bases between. CDR3 size: 15 residues. CDR3 protein: CASSLGPGWANVLTF. The CDR3 region has the DNA TGTGCCAGCAGCTTGGGTCCGGGCTGGGCCAACGTCCTGACTTTC.

The rearrangement uses TRBV11-2 and TRBJ1-1; maybe TRBD1 (6 bases). V was shortened by 3 bases and J by 5 bases, with 13 bases between the two germline ends. Germline CDR1 reads SGHAT; CDR2 reads FQNNGV. This CDR3 has 14 amino acids. The CDR3 coding sequence is TGTGCCAGCAGCTTCGGCCTCAGGGGAACTGAAGCTTTCTTT. Protein product: CASSFGLRGTEAFF. Full variable domain (outside the CDR3, taken from reference TRBV11-2 and TRBJ1-1): EAGVAQSPRYKIIEKRQSVAFWCNPISGHATLYWYQQILGQGPKLLIQFQNNGVVDDSQLPKDRFSAERLKGVDSTLKIQPAKLEDSAVYLCASSFGLRGTEAFFGQGTRLTVV.

The genes are TRBV18 and TRBJ1-4; D may be TRBD1 (6 bases). Trimming stripped 5 bases from V and 8 bases from J, with 12 bases between. CDR3 length: 13 residues. Germline lookup yields CDR1 KGHSH and CDR2 LQKENI. CDR3 bases: TGTGCCAGCTCAACTCGACAGGAGGAAAAACTGTTTTTT. Translation: CASSTRQEEKLFF.

V and J are TRBV2 and TRBJ2-5; D gene ambiguous. The DNA end is a closer match to TRBJ2-7, so the J assignment may be wrong. Germline values: CDR1 SNHLY, CDR2 FYNNEI. The CDR3 extends over 10 amino acids. The CDR3 sequence: CASSEYEQYF. In DNA, the CDR3 is TGTGCCAGCAGTGAGTACGAGCAGTACTTC.

This clone has a single count. Other DNA sequences in the same sample also yield this CDR3. This chain connects TRBV5-1 to TRBJ2-5; 10 bases agree with TRBD1. There are 15 residues in the CDR3. CDR1 and CDR2 from the germline V gene are SGHRS and YFSETQ. V shed 4 bases and J 4 bases; nucleotides not matched to a gene: 7. The CDR3 coding sequence is TGCGCCAGCAGCAGGGGACAGGGGAGTGGAGAGACCCAGTACTTC. It encodes CASSRGQGSGETQYF.

In DNA form, the CDR3 reads TGTGCCAGCAGCCAATTCCAGAGCACAGATACGCAGTATTTT. Translation: CASSQFQSTDTQYF. This chain connects TRBV7-8 to TRBJ2-3; D is unresolved. This CDR3 spans 14 amino acids. Germline CDR1 reads SGHVS; CDR2 reads FQNEAQ. V shed 5 bases and J shed 0 bases, with 9 bases lying between them.